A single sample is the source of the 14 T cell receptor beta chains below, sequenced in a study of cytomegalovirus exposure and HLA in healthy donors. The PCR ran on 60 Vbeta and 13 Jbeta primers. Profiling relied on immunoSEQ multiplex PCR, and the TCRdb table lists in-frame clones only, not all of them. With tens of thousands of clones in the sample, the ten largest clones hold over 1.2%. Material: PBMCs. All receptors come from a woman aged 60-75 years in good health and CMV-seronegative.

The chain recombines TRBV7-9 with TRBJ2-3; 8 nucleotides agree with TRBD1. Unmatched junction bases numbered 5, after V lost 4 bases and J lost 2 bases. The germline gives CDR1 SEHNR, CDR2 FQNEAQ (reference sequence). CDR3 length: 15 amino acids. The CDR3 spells CASSSGQAFTDTQYF. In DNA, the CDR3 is TGTGCCAGCAGCTCGGGACAGGCCTTCACAGATACGCAGTATTTT.

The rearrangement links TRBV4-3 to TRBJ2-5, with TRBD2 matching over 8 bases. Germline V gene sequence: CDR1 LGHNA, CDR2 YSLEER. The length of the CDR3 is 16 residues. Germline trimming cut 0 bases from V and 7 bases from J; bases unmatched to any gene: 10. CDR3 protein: CASSQEFGREAGTQYF. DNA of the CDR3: TGCGCCAGCAGCCAAGAGTTCGGGCGGGAGGCCGGGACCCAGTACTTC.

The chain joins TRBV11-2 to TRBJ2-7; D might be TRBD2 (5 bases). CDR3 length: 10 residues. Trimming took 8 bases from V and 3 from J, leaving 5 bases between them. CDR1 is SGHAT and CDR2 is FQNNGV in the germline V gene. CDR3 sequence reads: CASGSYEQYF. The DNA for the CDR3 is TGTGCCAGCGGGAGCTACGAGCAGTACTTC.

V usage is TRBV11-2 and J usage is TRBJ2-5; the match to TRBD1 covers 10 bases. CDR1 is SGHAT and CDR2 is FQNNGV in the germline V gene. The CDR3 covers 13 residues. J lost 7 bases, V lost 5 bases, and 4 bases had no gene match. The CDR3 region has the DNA TGTGCCAGCAGCGAAAGGGACAGGGGGACCCAGTACTTC. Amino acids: CASSERDRGTQYF.

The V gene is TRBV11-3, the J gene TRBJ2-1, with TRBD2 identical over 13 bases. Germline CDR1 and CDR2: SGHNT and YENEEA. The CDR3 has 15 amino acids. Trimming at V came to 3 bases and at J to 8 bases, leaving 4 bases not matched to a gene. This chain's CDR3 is CASSFTSGRDHEQFF. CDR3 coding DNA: TGTGCCAGCAGCTTTACTAGCGGGAGGGACCATGAGCAGTTCTTC.

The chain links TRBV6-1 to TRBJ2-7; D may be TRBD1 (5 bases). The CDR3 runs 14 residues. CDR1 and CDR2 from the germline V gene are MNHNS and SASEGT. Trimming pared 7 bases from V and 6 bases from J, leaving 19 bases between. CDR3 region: CASTVTARASEQYF. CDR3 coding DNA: TGTGCCAGCACCGTCACCGCCAGGGCGAGCGAGCAGTACTTC.

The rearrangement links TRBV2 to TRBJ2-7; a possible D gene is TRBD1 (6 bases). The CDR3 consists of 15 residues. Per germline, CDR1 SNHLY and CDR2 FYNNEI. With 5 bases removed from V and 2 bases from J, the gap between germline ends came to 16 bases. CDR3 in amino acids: CASSPTGSSTYEQYF. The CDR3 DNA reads TGTGCCAGCAGTCCTACAGGGAGCTCTACCTACGAGCAGTACTTC.

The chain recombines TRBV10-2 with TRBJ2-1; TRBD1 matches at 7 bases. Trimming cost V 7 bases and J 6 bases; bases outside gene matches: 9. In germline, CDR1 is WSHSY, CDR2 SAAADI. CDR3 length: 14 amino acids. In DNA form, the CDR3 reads TGCGCCAGCATCGAGGGGGCGCCCGGCAATGAGCAGTTCTTC. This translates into CASIEGAPGNEQFF.

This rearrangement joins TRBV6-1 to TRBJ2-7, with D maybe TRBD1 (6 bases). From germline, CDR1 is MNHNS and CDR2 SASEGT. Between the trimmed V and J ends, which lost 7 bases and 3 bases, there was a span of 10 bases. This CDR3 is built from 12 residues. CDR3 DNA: TGTGCCAGCACAAGGGGGAGCTACGAGCAGTACTTC. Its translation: CASTRGSYEQYF.

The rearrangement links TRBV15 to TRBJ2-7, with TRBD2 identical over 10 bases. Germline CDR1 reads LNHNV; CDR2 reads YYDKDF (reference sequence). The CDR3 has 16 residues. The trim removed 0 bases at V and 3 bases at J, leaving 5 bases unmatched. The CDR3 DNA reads TGTGCCACCAGCAGAGATGCACTAGCGGGAATCTACGAGCAGTACTTC. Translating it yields CATSRDALAGIYEQYF. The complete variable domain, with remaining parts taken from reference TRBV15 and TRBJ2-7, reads DAMVIQNPRYQVTQFGKPVTLSCSQTLNHNVMYWYQQKSSQAPKLLFHYYDKDFNNEADTPDNFQSRRPNTSFCFLDIRSPGLGDTAMYLCATSRDALAGIYEQYFGPGTRLTVT.

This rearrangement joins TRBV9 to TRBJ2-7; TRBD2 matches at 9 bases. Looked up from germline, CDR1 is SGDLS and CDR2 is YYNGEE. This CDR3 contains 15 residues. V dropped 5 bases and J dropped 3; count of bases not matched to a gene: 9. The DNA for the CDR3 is TGTGCCAGCAGGCTCCTTAGCGGGAGTAACTACGAGCAGTACTTC. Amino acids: CASRLLSGSNYEQYF.

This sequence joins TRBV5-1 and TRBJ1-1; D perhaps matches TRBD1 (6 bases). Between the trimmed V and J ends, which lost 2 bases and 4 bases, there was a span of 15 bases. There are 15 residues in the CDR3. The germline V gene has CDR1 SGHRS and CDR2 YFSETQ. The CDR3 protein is CASSLQGVLGTEAFF. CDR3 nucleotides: TGCGCCAGCAGCTTACAGGGTGTTCTTGGCACTGAAGCTTTCTTT.

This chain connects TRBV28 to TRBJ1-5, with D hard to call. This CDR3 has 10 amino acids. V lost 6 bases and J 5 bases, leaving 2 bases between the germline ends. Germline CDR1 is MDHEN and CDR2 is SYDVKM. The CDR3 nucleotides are TGTGCCAGCAGCTATCAGCCCCAGCATTTT. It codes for CASSYQPQHF.

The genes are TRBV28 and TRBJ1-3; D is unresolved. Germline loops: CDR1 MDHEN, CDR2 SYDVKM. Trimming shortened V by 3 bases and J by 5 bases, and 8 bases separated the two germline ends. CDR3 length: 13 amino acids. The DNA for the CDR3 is TGTGCCAGCAGTTTGCTGGGCCGAAACACCATATATTTT. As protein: CASSLLGRNTIYF.